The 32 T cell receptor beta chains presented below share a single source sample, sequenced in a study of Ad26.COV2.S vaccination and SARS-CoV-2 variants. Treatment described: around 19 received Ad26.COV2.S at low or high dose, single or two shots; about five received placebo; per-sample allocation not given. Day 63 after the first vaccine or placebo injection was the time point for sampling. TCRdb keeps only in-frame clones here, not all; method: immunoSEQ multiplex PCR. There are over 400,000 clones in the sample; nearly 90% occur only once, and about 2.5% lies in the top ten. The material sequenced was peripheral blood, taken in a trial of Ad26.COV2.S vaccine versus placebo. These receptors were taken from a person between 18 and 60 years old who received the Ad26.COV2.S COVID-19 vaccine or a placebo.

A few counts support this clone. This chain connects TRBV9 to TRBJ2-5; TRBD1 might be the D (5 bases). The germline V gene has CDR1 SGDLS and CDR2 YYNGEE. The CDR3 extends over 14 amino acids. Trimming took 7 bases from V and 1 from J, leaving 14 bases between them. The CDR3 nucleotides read TGTGCCAGCGCGACCGGCCAGGGCCAAGAGACCCAGTACTTC. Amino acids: CASATGQGQETQYF.

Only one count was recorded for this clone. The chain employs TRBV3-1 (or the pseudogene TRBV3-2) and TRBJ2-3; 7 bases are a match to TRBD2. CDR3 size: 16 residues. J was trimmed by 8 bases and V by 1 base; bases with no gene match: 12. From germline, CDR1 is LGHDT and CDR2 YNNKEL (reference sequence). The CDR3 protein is CASSQGAGTDPGTQYF. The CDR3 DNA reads TGTGCCAGCAGCCAAGGAGCGGGAACTGACCCCGGTACGCAGTATTTT.

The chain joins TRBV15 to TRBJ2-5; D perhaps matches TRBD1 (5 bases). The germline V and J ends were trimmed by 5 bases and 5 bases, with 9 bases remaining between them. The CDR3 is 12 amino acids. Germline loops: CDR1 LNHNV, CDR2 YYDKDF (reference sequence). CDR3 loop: CATSPGWETQYF. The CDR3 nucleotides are TGTGCCACCAGCCCAGGGTGGGAGACCCAGTACTTC.

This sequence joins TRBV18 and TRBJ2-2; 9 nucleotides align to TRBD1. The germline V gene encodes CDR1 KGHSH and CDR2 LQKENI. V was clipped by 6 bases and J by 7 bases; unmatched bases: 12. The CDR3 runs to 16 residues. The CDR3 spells CASSQNRGRDNGELFF. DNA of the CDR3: TGTGCCAGCTCGCAAAACAGGGGGCGAGACAACGGGGAGCTGTTTTTT.

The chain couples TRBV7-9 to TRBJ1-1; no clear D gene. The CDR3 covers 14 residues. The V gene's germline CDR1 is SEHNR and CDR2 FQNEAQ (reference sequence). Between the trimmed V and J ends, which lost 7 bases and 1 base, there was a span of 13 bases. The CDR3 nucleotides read TGTGCCAGCAACCATGGGTGGAGGAACACTGAAGCTTTCTTT. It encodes CASNHGWRNTEAFF.

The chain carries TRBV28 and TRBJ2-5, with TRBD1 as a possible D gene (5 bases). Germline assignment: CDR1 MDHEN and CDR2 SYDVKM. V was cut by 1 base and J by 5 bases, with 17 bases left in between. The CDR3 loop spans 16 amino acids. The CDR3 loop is CASSLYPGNLGETQYF. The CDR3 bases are TGTGCCAGCAGTTTATACCCAGGGAACCTGGGGGAGACCCAGTACTTC. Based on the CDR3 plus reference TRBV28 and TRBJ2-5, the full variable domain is DVKVTQSSRYLVKRTGEKVFLECVQDMDHENMFWYRQDPGLGLRLIYFSYDVKMKEKGDIPEGYSVSREKKERFSLILESASTNQTSMYLCASSLYPGNLGETQYFGPGTRLLVL.

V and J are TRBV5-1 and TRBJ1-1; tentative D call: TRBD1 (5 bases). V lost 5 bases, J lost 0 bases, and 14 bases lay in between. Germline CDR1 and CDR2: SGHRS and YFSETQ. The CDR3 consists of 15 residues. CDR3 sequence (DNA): TGCGCCAGCAGGTTTTCGACAGCTATGAACACTGAAGCTTTCTTT. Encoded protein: CASRFSTAMNTEAFF.

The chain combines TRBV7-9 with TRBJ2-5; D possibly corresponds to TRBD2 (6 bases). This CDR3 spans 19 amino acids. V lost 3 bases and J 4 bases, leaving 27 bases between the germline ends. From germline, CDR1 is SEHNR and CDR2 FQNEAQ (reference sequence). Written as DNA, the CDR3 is TGTGCCAGCAGCTTGTACCAGGGACTGACACCCATAAAACCAGAGACCCAGTACTTC. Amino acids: CASSLYQGLTPIKPETQYF.

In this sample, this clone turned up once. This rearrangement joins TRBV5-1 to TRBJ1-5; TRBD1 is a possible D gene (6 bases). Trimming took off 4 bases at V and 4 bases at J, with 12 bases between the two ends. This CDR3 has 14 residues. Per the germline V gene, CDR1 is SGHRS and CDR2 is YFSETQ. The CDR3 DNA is TGCGCCAGCAGCCCCACAGGGATTAATCAGCCCCAGCATTTT. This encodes CASSPTGINQPQHF.

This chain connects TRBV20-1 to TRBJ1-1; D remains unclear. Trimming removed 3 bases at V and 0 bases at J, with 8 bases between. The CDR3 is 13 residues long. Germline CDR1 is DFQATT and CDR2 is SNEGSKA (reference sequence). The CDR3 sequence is CSASMGMNTEAFF. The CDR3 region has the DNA TGCAGTGCTAGTATGGGTATGAACACTGAAGCTTTCTTT.

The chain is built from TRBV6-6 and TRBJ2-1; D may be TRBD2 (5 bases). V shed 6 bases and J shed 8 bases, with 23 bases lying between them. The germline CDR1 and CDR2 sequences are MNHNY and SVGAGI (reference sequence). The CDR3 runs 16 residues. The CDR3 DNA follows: TGTGCCAGCAGCCCGAGTAGGGCTAGCCTTGGTCATGAGCAGTTCTTC. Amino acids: CASSPSRASLGHEQFF.

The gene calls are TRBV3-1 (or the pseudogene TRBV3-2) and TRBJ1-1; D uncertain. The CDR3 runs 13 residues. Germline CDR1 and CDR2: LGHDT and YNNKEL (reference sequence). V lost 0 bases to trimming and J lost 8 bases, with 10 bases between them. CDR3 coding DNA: TGTGCCAGCAGCCAAGATAATATGGCAGAAGCTTTCTTT. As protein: CASSQDNMAEAFF.

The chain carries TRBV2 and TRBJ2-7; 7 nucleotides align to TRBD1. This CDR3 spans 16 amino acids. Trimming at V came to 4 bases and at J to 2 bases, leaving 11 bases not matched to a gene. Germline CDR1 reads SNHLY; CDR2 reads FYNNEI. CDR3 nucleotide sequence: TGTGCCAGCAGTGCCGCCGGGACAGCTGGGGCCTACGAGCAGTACTTC. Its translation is CASSAAGTAGAYEQYF. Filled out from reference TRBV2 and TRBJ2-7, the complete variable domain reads EPEVTQTPSHQVTQMGQEVILRCVPISNHLYFYWYRQILGQKVEFLVSFYNNEISEKSEIFDDQFSVERPDGSNFTLKIRSTKLEDSAMYFCASSAAGTAGAYEQYFGPGTRLTVT.

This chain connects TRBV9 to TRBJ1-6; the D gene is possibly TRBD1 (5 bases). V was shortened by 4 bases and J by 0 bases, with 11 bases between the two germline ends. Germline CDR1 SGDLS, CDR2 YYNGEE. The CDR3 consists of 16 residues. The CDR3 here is CASSPRGSSYNSPLHF. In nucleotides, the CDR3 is TGTGCCAGCAGCCCCCGGGGGAGCTCCTATAATTCACCCCTCCACTTT. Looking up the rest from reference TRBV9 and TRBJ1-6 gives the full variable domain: DSGVTQTPKHLITATGQRVTLRCSPRSGDLSVYWYQQSLDQGLQFLIQYYNGEERAKGNILERFSAQQFPDLHSELNLSSLELGDSALYFCASSPRGSSYNSPLHFGNGTRLTVT.

CDR3 DNA: TGTGCCAGCAGCGCAGCAGACAGACAGATGGCGTATTTT. Amino acids: CASSAADRQMAYF. V usage is TRBV7-2 and J usage is TRBJ1-3; tentatively, D is TRBD1 (5 bases). V was pared by 5 bases and J by 16 bases, with 21 bases between. CDR3 length: 13 amino acids. Germline loops: CDR1 SGHTA, CDR2 FQGNSA. Full variable domain (missing parts from reference TRBV7-2 and TRBJ1-3): GAGVSQSPSNKVTEKGKDVELRCDPISGHTALYWYRQSLGQGLEFLIYFQGNSAPDKSGLPSDRFSAERTGGSVSTLTIQRTQQEDSAVYLCASSAADRQMAYFGEGSWLTVV.

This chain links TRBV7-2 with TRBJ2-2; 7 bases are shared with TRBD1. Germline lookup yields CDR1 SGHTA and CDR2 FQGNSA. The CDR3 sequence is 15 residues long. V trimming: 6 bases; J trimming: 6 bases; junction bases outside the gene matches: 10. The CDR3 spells CASRLSGTESGELFF. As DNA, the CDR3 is TGTGCCAGCAGGTTATCCGGGACAGAATCCGGGGAGCTGTTTTTT.

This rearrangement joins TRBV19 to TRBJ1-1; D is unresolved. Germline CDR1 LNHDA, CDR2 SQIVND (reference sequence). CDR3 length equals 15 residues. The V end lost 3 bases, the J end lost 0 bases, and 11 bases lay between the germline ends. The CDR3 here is CASSISYPMNTEAFF. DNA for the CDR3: TGTGCCAGTAGTATTTCCTACCCAATGAACACTGAAGCTTTCTTT.

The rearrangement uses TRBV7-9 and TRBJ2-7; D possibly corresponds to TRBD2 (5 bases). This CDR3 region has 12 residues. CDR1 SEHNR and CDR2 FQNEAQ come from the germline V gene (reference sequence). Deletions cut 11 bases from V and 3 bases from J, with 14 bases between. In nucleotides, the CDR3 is TGTGCCTCTGAGGGAACGTACTACGAGCAGTACTTC. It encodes CASEGTYYEQYF.

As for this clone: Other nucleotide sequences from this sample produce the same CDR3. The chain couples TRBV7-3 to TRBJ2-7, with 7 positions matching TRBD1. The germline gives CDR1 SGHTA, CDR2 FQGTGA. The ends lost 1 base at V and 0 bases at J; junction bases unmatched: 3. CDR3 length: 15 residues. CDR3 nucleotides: TGTGCCAGCAGCTTAATGGGACAGAGCTCCTACGAGCAGTACTTC. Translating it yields CASSLMGQSSYEQYF.

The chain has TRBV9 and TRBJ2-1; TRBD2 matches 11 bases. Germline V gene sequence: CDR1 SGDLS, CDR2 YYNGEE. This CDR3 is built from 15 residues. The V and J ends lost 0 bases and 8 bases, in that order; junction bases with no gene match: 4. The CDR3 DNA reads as TGTGCCAGCAGCGTAGTAGCGGGGGGGTTAGATGAGCAGTTCTTC. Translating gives CASSVVAGGLDEQFF. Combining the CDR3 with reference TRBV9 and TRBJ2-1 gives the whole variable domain DSGVTQTPKHLITATGQRVTLRCSPRSGDLSVYWYQQSLDQGLQFLIQYYNGEERAKGNILERFSAQQFPDLHSELNLSSLELGDSALYFCASSVVAGGLDEQFFGPGTRLTVL.

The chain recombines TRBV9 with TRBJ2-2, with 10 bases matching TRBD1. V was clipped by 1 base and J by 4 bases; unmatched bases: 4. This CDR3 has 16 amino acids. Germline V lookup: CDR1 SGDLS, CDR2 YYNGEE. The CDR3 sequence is CASSVPGQGTTGELFF. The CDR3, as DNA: TGTGCCAGCAGCGTACCGGGACAGGGGACCACCGGGGAGCTGTTTTTT.

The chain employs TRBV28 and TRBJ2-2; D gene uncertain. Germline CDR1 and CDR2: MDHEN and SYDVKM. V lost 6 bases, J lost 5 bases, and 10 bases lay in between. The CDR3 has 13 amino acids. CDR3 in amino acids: CASSTGSTGELFF. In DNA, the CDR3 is TGTGCCAGCAGCACCGGTAGTACCGGGGAGCTGTTTTTT. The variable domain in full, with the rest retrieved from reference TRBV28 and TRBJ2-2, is DVKVTQSSRYLVKRTGEKVFLECVQDMDHENMFWYRQDPGLGLRLIYFSYDVKMKEKGDIPEGYSVSREKKERFSLILESASTNQTSMYLCASSTGSTGELFFGEGSRLTVL.

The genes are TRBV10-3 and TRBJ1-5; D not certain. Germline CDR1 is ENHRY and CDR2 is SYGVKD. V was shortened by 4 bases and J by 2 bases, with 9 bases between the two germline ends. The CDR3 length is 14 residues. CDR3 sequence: CAISGGMGNQPQHF. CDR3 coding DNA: TGTGCCATCAGTGGAGGGATGGGCAATCAGCCCCAGCATTTT.

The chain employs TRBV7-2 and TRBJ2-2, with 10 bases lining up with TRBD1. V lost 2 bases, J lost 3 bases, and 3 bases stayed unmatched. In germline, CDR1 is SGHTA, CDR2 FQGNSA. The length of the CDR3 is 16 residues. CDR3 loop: CASSLYGTGDTGELFF. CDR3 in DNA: TGTGCCAGCAGCTTATACGGGACAGGGGACACCGGGGAGCTGTTTTTT.

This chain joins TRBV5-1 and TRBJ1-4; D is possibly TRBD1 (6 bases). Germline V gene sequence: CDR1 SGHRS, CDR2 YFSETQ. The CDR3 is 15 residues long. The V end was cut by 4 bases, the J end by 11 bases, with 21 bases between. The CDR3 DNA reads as TGCGCCAGCAGCCCGACAGGCAGGGCTGTTTGGAAACTGTTTTTT. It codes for CASSPTGRAVWKLFF.

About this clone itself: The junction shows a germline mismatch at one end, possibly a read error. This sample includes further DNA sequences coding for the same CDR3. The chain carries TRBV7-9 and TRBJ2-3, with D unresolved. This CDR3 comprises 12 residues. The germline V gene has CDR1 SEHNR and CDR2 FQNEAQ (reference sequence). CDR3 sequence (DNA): TGTGCCAGCAGCCTCACGAGTGGAGCGCAATATTTT. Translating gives CASSLTSGAQYF. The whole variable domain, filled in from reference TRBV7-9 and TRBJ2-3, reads DTGVSQNPRHKITKRGQNVTFRCDPISEHNRLYWYRQTLGQGPEFLTYFQNEAQLEKSRLLSDRFSAERPKGSFSTLEIQRTEQGDSAMYLCASSLTSGAQYFGPGTRLTVL.

The CDR3 loop reads CAWRVVQGEAFF. The DNA of the CDR3 is TGTGCCTGGAGGGTAGTACAGGGAGAAGCTTTCTTT. V usage is TRBV30 and J usage is TRBJ1-1; perhaps TRBD1 as D (6 bases). In germline, CDR1 is GTSNPN, CDR2 SVGIG (reference sequence). V shed 3 bases and J shed 8 bases, with 13 bases lying between them. The CDR3 has 12 amino acids.

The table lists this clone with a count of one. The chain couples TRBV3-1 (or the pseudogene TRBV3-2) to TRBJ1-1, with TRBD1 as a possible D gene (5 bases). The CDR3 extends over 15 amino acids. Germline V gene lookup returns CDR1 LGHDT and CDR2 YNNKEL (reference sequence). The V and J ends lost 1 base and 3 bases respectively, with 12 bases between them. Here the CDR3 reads CASSQGSGWDTEAFF. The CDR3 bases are TGTGCCAGCAGCCAAGGATCAGGGTGGGACACTGAAGCTTTCTTT.

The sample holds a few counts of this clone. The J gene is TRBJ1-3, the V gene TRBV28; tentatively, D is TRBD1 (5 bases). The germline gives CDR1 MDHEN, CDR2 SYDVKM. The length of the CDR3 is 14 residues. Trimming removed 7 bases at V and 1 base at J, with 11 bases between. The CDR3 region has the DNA TGTGCCAGCACCAGCAGGGTTTCTGGAAACACCATATATTTT. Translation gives CASTSRVSGNTIYF.

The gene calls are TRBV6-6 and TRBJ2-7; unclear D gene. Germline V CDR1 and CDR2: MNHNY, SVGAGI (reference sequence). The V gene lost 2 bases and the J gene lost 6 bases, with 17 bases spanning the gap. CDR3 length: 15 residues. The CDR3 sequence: CASSYGTYYIFEQYF. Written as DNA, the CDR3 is TGTGCCAGCAGTTACGGCACCTATTATATCTTCGAGCAGTACTTC.

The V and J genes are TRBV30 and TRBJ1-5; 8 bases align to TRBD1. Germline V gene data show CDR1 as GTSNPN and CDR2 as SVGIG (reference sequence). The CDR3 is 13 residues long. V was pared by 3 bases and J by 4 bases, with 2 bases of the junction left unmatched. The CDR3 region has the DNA TGTGCCTGGAGCCGACAGGGGAATCAGCCCCAGCATTTT. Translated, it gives CAWSRQGNQPQHF.

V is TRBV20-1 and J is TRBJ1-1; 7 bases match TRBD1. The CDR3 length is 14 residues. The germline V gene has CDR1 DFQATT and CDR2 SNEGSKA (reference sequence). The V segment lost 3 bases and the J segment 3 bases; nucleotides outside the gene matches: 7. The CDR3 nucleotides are TGCAGTGCTAGTTTTCACAGGGGAGACACTGAAGCTTTCTTT. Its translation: CSASFHRGDTEAFF.